This TCR beta chain was recorded in a study of vaccination effects on CD4 cells after COVID-19. Study overall: Post-vaccine sample collection fell at a median of 72 days after the second dose. Whole-study findings and limits: Recruitment yielded few convalescent patients, and the study had no early post-infection timepoints.

Researchers isolated CD4+ T cells once approximately ten days of culture had elapsed. It was two doses of either the BNT162b2 or mRNA-1273 vaccine that participants received. People in the vaccine group had not been infected with SARS-CoV-2 before, and their nucleocapsid antibodies were negative. Notes on this clone: Its cognate antigen is unknown.

Clones were read by immunoSEQ multiplex PCR, and TCRdb kept only the in-frame ones, dropping some. The table includes about 45,000 clones, 72% detected once. CDR1 and CDR2 from the germline V gene are MNHEY and SMNVEV (reference sequence). With 6 bases clipped from V and 5 bases from J, the junction kept 4 bases outside the gene matches. CDR3 length: 13 amino acids. The TCR sequence derives from a human donor who received a COVID-19 vaccine. The sequencing used CD4+ T cells from PBMCs cultured without peptide, collected after COVID-19 vaccination. The J gene is TRBJ2-5, the V gene TRBV27; 9 nucleotides match TRBD1. The CDR3 coding sequence is TGTGCCAGCAGACAGGGGGCGGGTGAGACCCAGTACTTC. This codes for CASRQGAGETQYF.